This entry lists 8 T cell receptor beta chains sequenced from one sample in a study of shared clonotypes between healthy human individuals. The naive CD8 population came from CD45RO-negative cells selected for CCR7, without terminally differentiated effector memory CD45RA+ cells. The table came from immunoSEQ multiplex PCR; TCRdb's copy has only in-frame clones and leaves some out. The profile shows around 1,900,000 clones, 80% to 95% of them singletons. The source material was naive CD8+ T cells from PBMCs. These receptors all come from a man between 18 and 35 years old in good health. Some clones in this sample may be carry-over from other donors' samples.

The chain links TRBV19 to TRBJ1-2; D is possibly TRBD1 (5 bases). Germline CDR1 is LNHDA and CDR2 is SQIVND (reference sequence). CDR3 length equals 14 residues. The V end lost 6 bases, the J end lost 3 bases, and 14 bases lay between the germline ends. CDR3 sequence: CASSLQGGDYGYTF. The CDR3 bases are TGTGCCAGTAGCCTGCAGGGTGGTGACTATGGCTACACCTTC.

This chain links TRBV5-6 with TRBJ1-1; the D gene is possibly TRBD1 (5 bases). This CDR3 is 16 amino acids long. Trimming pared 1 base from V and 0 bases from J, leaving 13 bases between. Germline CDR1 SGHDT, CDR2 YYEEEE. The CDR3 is CASSLPGLGVNTEAFF. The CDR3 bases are TGTGCCAGCAGCTTGCCAGGGCTGGGGGTGAACACTGAAGCTTTCTTT.

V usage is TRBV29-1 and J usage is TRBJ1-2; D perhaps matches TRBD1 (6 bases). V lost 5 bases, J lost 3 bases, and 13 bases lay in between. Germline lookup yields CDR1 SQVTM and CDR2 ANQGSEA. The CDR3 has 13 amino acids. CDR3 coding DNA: TGCAGCGTTTTGGACAGAGCAGACTATGGCTACACCTTC. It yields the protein CSVLDRADYGYTF.

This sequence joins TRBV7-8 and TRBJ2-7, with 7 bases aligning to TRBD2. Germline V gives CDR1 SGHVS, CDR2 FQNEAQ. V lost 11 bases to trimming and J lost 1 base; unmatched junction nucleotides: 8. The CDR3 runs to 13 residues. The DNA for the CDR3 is TGTGCCGGGATCTGGGGGGGATCCTACGAGCAGTACTTC. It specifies CAGIWGGSYEQYF. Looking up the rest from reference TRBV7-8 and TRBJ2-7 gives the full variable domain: GAGVSQSPRYKVAKRGQDVALRCDPISGHVSLFWYQQALGQGPEFLTYFQNEAQLDKSGLPSDRFFAERPEGSVSTLKIQRTQQEDSAVYLCAGIWGGSYEQYFGPGTRLTVT.

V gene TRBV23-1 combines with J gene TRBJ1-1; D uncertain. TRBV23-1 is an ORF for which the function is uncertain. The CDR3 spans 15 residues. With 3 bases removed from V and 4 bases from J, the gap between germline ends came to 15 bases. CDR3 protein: CASSHSCRGVTEAFF. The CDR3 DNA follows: TGCGCCAGCAGTCACTCCTGTCGCGGGGTCACTGAAGCTTTCTTT.

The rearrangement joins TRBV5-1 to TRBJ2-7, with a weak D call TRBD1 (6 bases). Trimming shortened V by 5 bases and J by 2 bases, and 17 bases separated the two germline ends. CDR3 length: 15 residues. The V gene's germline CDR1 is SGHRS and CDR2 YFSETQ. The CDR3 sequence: CASRPTGTFPYEQYF. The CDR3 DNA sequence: TGCGCCAGCAGACCGACCGGGACATTTCCCTACGAGCAGTACTTC.

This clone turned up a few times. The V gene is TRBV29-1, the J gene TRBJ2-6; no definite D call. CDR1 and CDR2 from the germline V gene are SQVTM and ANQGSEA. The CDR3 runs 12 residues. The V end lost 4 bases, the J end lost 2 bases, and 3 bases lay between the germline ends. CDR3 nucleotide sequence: TGCAGCGTTGCCGCTGGGGCCAACGTCCTGACTTTC. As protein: CSVAAGANVLTF.

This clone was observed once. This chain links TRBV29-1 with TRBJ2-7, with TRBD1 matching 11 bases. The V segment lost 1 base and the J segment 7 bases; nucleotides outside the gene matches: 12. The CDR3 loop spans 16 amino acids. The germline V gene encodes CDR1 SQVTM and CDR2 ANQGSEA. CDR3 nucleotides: TGCAGCGTTGAAGGGCTTGAGGGACAGGGGGTGAGGGAGCAGTACTTC. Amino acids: CSVEGLEGQGVREQYF.